A single T cell receptor beta chain is shown here with its context. CD8+CD57+ cell expansion, shown by flow cytometry, had occurred in the patients selected for sequencing. Germline V gene sequence: CDR1 LNHDA, CDR2 SQIVND (reference sequence). Unmatched junction bases numbered 6, after V lost 1 base and J lost 7 bases. The CDR3 contains 15 residues. The data derive from a study of CD8+CD57+ T cells in acquired aplastic anemia. TCR beta VDJ combinations and CDR3 sequences were profiled from genomic DNA. MiXCR was run by TCRdb on the reads, yielding one entry per CDR3 protein. The sample includes 150,000 to 200,000 distinct CDR3 sequences, around 63% of them seen just once.

This TCR was recovered from a human donor with aplastic anemia. V is TRBV19 and J is TRBJ1-4, with 7 bases aligning to TRBD1. The sequenced material came from sorted CD4+, CD8+, or CD8+CD57+ T cells (not recorded which) from PBMCs. The CDR3 DNA is TGTGCCAGTAGTATAGGCGGGGGACAGAGTGAAAAACTGTTTTTT. It yields the protein CASSIGGGQSEKLFF. Variable domain in full (rest from reference TRBV19 and TRBJ1-4): DGGITQSPKYLFRKEGQNVTLSCEQNLNHDAMYWYRQDPGQGLRLIYYSQIVNDFQKGDIAEGYSVSREKKESFPLTVTSAQKNPTAFYLCASSIGGGQSEKLFFGSGTQLSVL.